The entry that follows covers one TCR beta chain sequence. This sample was included in a study of CD8 T cells in Susac syndrome. About the research overall: When blood was drawn, patients with Susac syndrome were on intravenous immunoglobulin alone, on corticosteroids, or therapy-naive.

The V and J ends lost 4 bases and 6 bases respectively, with 21 bases between them. This CDR3 comprises 15 residues. CDR1 and CDR2 (germline): DFQATT, SNEGSKA (reference sequence). Reverse transcription used about 0.45 to 1 ug RNA and random hexamers. TCRdb recomputed calls from the immunoSEQ multiplex PCR reads with MiXCR, one row per CDR3 protein. The sample carries approximately 150,000 distinct CDR3 sequences, more than 90% recorded once. The CD8+ and CD4+ T cells were negatively isolated, with the TEMRA cells enriched by FACS. Source material: CD4+ T cells from PBMCs. The V and J genes are TRBV20-1 and TRBJ1-2, with D perhaps TRBD1 (6 bases). The sequence was collected from a human donor with Susac syndrome. CDR3 in DNA: TGCAGTGCTACCCGGACAGCCCTAGGTCAGGATGGCTACACCTTC. Residues: CSATRTALGQDGYTF.